This TCR beta chain is drawn from a study of T cells in Graves' hyperthyroidism and ophthalmopathy. Findings and caveats of the study: A model of 13 V-J pairs discriminated ophthalmopathy from stable hyperthyroidism.

In this sample, this clonotype turned up many times. Its target is not known. Individuals with ophthalmopathy presented a Clinical Activity Score of at least 3, a NOSPECS grade of at least 4 and a duration under 3 months. RNA transcripts served as the template for amplifying TCR beta CDR3 regions. The HTBI primer set served for first-round RT-PCR of the TCR CDR3. TCRdb reprocessed the multiplex PCR reads with MiXCR, giving one entry per CDR3 protein. The top ten hold around 28% of the sample, which has around 540,000 distinct CDR3 sequences, about 16% seen once. This CDR3 is 15 amino acids long. The V segment lost 5 bases and the J segment 6 bases; nucleotides outside the gene matches: 8. Looked up from germline, CDR1 is SGHVS and CDR2 is FQNEAQ.

The TCR comes from a woman aged 25 to 39 with Graves' ophthalmopathy. Sequences were obtained from blood. The chain recombines TRBV7-8 with TRBJ2-4; 9 bases align to TRBD2. This CDR3 reads CASSPVVAGANIQYF. The CDR3 nucleotides read TGTGCCAGCAGCCCTGTGGTAGCGGGGGCAAACATTCAGTACTTC.